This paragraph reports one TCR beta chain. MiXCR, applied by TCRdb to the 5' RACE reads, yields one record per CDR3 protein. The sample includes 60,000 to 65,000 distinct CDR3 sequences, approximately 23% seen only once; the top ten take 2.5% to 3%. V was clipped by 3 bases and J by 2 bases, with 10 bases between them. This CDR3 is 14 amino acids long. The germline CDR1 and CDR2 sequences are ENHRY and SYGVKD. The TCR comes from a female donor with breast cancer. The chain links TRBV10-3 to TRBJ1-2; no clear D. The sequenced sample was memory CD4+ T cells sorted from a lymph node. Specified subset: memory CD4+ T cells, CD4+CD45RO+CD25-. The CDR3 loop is CAISEGGGNYGYTF. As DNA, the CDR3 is TGTGCCATCAGTGAAGGCGGCGGCAACTATGGCTACACCTTC.